These 30 T cell receptor beta chains were all obtained from the same sample, sequenced in a study of Graves' ophthalmopathy and Graves' hyperthyroidism. Investigators amplified TCR beta CDR3 regions from RNA transcripts. Scientists carried out first-round RT-PCR using HTBI primers and then a second-round multiplex PCR. TCRdb itself ran the multiplex PCR reads through MiXCR, one entry per CDR3 protein. The profile shows about 1.2 million distinct CDR3 sequences, roughly two fifths of them singletons. The sample consisted of peripheral blood or thyroid tissue (not recorded which). The receptors come from an adult man with Graves' hyperthyroidism.

V is TRBV6-5 and J is TRBJ1-5; 8 nucleotides agree with TRBD1. V shed 5 bases, J shed 4 bases, and the junction held 7 bases outside the gene matches. Looked up from germline, CDR1 is MNHEY and CDR2 is SVGAGI. CDR3 length equals 15 residues. CDR3 sequence reads: CASSGGTGGNQPQHF. The CDR3 DNA sequence: TGTGCCAGCAGTGGGGGGACAGGCGGAAATCAGCCCCAGCATTTT.

The chain combines TRBV19 with TRBJ1-5; D is possibly TRBD1 (5 bases). Germline lookup yields CDR1 LNHDA and CDR2 SQIVND (reference sequence). The CDR3 sequence is 10 residues long. The ends were cut back, 11 bases at V and 5 bases at J, with 7 bases in the middle. The CDR3 is CAGGDQPQHF. The CDR3 nucleotides are TGTGCCGGGGGTGATCAGCCCCAGCATTTT.

The rearrangement uses TRBV2 and TRBJ1-6, with D possibly matching TRBD1 (5 bases). Trimming removed 4 bases at V and 15 bases at J, with 13 bases between. Germline CDR1 reads SNHLY; CDR2 reads FYNNEI. The CDR3 has 12 amino acids. CDR3 residues: CASSGTGSHLHF. In nucleotides, the CDR3 is TGTGCCAGCAGTGGTACAGGCTCTCACCTCCACTTT.

This rearrangement joins TRBV20-1 to TRBJ1-1; TRBD1 aligns across 7 bases. Trimming took 3 bases from V and 4 from J; bases not matched to a gene: 8. This CDR3 is 14 amino acids long. The germline V gene encodes CDR1 DFQATT and CDR2 SNEGSKA (reference sequence). CDR3: CSARGPTGSTEAFF. In nucleotides, the CDR3 is TGCAGTGCTAGGGGACCGACAGGGAGCACTGAAGCTTTCTTT.

This clonotype was picked up many times. The chain has TRBV29-1 and TRBJ2-5; D is possibly TRBD1 (5 bases). Germline V CDR1 and CDR2: SQVTM, ANQGSEA. Trimming removed 7 bases from V and 5 bases from J, with 20 bases in between. This CDR3 region has 14 residues. The CDR3 sequence: CSGLRTSRRETQYF. The CDR3 DNA reads TGCAGCGGTCTTCGGACATCCCGGCGGGAGACCCAGTACTTC.

This clonotype was picked up one time. The chain has TRBV19 and TRBJ1-2, with D perhaps TRBD1 (5 bases). The CDR3 sequence is 14 residues long. V was clipped by 5 bases and J by 7 bases, with 17 bases between them. The V gene's germline CDR1 is LNHDA and CDR2 SQIVND (reference sequence). DNA for the CDR3: TGTGCCAGTAGTTTACAGATCGGAAGGGGTGGCTACACCTTC. Protein sequence: CASSLQIGRGGYTF.

This chain connects TRBV28 to TRBJ1-4; D is possibly TRBD1 (5 bases). The CDR3 is 12 amino acids. V lost 6 bases and J 11 bases, leaving 13 bases between the germline ends. CDR1 and CDR2 from the germline V gene are MDHEN and SYDVKM. In DNA, the CDR3 is TGTGCCAGCAGGGGGCCGGCGTGGAAACTGTTTTTT. Its protein is CASRGPAWKLFF.

CDR3: CASSYGGPETLSPLHF. CDR3 DNA sequence: TGTGCCAGCAGTTACGGGGGTCCTGAGACCCTTTCACCCCTCCACTTT. The rearrangement uses TRBV6-5 and TRBJ1-6; possibly TRBD1 for D (5 bases). The CDR3 consists of 16 residues. The V end was cut by 2 bases, the J end by 9 bases, with 17 bases between. Germline values: CDR1 MNHEY, CDR2 SVGAGI.

V and J are TRBV29-1 and TRBJ1-6; D call uncertain. Germline loops: CDR1 SQVTM, CDR2 ANQGSEA. CDR3 length equals 16 residues. The CDR3 reads CIVSDRVDYYNSPLHF. The CDR3 nucleotides read TGCATTGTCAGTGATAGAGTCGATTATTACAATTCACCCCTCCACTTT. The variable domain in full, with the rest retrieved from reference TRBV29-1 and TRBJ1-6, is SAVISQKPSRDICQRGTSLTIQCQVDSQVTMMFWYRQQPGQSLTLIATANQGSEATYESGFVIDKFPISRPNLTFSTLTVSNMSPEDSSIYLCIVSDRVDYYNSPLHFGNGTRLTVT.

This clonotype was counted at least ten times. The V call is TRBV7-2, the J call TRBJ2-5; unclear D gene. This CDR3 is 14 amino acids long. V lost 0 bases and J lost 6, with 11 bases in between. CDR1 is SGHTA, CDR2 FQGNSA, per germline. The chain's CDR3 is CASSLAGYSQTQYF. CDR3 in DNA: TGTGCCAGCAGCTTAGCGGGTTACAGCCAGACCCAGTACTTC.

The gene calls are TRBV15 and TRBJ2-1; TRBD1 might be the D (6 bases). The V gene's germline CDR1 is LNHNV and CDR2 YYDKDF (reference sequence). Trimming left V 1 base short and J 8 bases short, with 12 bases between. The length of the CDR3 is 14 residues. CDR3 sequence (DNA): TGTGCCACCAGCAGAGTTACAGGGTTCCATGAGCAGTTCTTC. As protein: CATSRVTGFHEQFF.

A remark on this clonotype: A much larger clone differs by one base, so this may be a read error. The J gene is TRBJ2-5, the V gene TRBV12-3 or TRBV12-4; possible D gene TRBD1, 6 bases. Trimming left V 5 bases short and J 1 base short, with 11 bases between. The CDR3 has 14 amino acids. The CDR3: CASSDPRGQETQYF. CDR3 sequence (DNA): TGTGCCAGCAGTGATCCCAGGGGCCAAGAGACCCAGTACTTC.

This clonotype was recorded only once. The junction shows a germline mismatch at one end, possibly a read error. The J gene is TRBJ1-3, the V gene TRBV14; TRBD1 is a possible D gene (5 bases). Per germline, CDR1 SGHDN and CDR2 FVKESK. The CDR3 loop spans 17 amino acids. CDR3 in amino acids: CASSHRGRSLSGNTVYF. CDR3 in DNA: TGTGCCAGCAGCCACCGGGGACGGAGCCTCTCTGGAAACACCGTATATTTT.

This clonotype was seen at least ten times. The CDR3: CSAHTATQETQYF. Here the CDR3 DNA reads TGCAGTGCCCATACAGCGACCCAAGAGACCCAGTACTTC. V and J are TRBV20-1 and TRBJ2-5, with D unclear. Looked up from germline, CDR1 is DFQATT and CDR2 is SNEGSKA (reference sequence). V was cut by 6 bases and J by 1 base, with 12 bases left in between. This CDR3 comprises 13 residues.

This chain connects TRBV24-1 to TRBJ2-5, with D perhaps matching TRBD1 (5 bases). The J call could be wrong; TRBJ2-1 is a better fit for the DNA end. Germline V gene data show CDR1 as KGHDR and CDR2 as SFDVKD. CDR3 size: 14 residues. The CDR3 spells CATRAGRVDNEQFF. The DNA for the CDR3 is TGTGCCACCAGGGCCGGCAGGGTAGACAATGAGCAGTTCTTC.

The genes are TRBV7-2 and TRBJ2-7; D may correspond to TRBD1 or TRBD2 (5 bases each). The CDR3 spans 13 residues. Trimming removed 4 bases from V and 7 bases from J, with 14 bases in between. Germline V gene lookup returns CDR1 SGHTA and CDR2 FQGNSA. The chain's CDR3 is CASSSGTTKEQYF. The CDR3 nucleotides are TGTGCCAGCAGCTCCGGGACCACGAAAGAGCAGTACTTC.

In this sample, this clonotype turned up many times. CDR3 sequence: CASSRGPGSREKLFF. The CDR3 DNA reads TGTGCCAGCAGTCGAGGGCCCGGATCACGAGAAAAACTGTTTTTT. The chain is built from TRBV12-3 or TRBV12-4 and TRBJ1-4, with D hard to call. This CDR3 region has 15 residues. Trimming removed 5 bases from V and 8 bases from J, with 18 bases in between.

The chain is built from TRBV7-9 and TRBJ1-1; perhaps TRBD1 as D (5 bases). Germline CDR1 reads SEHNR; CDR2 reads FQNEAQ (reference sequence). With 0 bases removed from V and 3 bases from J, the gap between germline ends came to 11 bases. This CDR3 has 15 residues. Written as DNA, the CDR3 is TGTGCCAGCAGCTTAGCCGGGGGTGTAGACACTGAAGCTTTCTTT. Amino acids: CASSLAGGVDTEAFF.

This clonotype was seen repeatedly, ten times or more. CDR3 DNA: TGTGCCAGTAGCGACAGTGGAGGCTTCAATCAGCCCCAGCATTTT. Its translation: CASSDSGGFNQPQHF. The V and J genes are TRBV19 and TRBJ1-5, with D perhaps matching TRBD1 (5 bases). This CDR3 region has 15 residues. Germline lookup yields CDR1 LNHDA and CDR2 SQIVND (reference sequence). V was trimmed by 6 bases and J by 3 bases, leaving 15 bases between them.

V and J are TRBV10-3 and TRBJ1-1; no clear D gene. The CDR3 totals 11 residues. CDR1 ENHRY and CDR2 SYGVKD come from the germline V gene. V was trimmed by 10 bases and J by 4 bases, leaving 10 bases between them. Written as DNA, the CDR3 is TGTGCCACCTATCGGGGCACTGAAGCTTTCTTT. It specifies CATYRGTEAFF.

The chain couples TRBV4-1 to TRBJ1-1, with D tentatively TRBD1 (6 bases). The CDR3 sequence is 15 residues long. V shed 4 bases and J shed 6 bases, with 18 bases lying between them. The V gene's germline CDR1 is MGHRA and CDR2 YSYEKL. CDR3 residues: CASSLQQGTRSEAFF. Written as DNA, the CDR3 is TGCGCCAGCAGCCTACAACAGGGTACTCGGTCTGAAGCTTTCTTT.

This clonotype was recorded a few times. The chain uses TRBV11-1 and TRBJ2-2; 8 bases line up with TRBD2. The V segment lost 0 bases and the J segment 5 bases; nucleotides outside the gene matches: 5. The CDR3 has 16 residues. Per the germline V gene, CDR1 is SGHAT and CDR2 is FQDESV (reference sequence). The DNA for the CDR3 is TGTGCCAGCAGCTTAGCACTAGCGGCGGGAACCGGGGAGCTGTTTTTT. Protein: CASSLALAAGTGELFF.

This clonotype was seen ten or more times. The V call is TRBV19, the J call TRBJ2-7; D may be TRBD2 (6 bases). CDR1 and CDR2 (germline): LNHDA, SQIVND (reference sequence). CDR3 length: 15 residues. Deletions cut 3 bases from V and 7 bases from J, with 19 bases between. DNA for the CDR3: TGTGCCAGTAGTATGGACTCGCGGGGCCTGGATGAGCAGTACTTC. Its protein product is CASSMDSRGLDEQYF.

This clonotype has a count of ten or more. The chain uses TRBV7-9 and TRBJ1-1, with a possible D match to TRBD1 (5 bases). Germline V gene sequence: CDR1 SEHNR, CDR2 FQNEAQ (reference sequence). V lost 5 bases and J 3 bases, leaving 7 bases between the germline ends. The length of the CDR3 is 12 residues. The CDR3 loop is CASSQGHTEAFF. CDR3 DNA: TGTGCCAGCAGCCAGGGCCACACTGAAGCTTTCTTT.

There are many counts of this clonotype. The J gene is TRBJ1-4, the V gene TRBV10-2; no definite D call. V was cut by 11 bases and J by 5 bases, with 15 bases left in between. Germline CDR1 and CDR2: WSHSY and SAAADI. This CDR3 is built from 13 residues. CDR3 bases: TGCGCCGTCAGGAGGGAATCCAATGAAAAACTGTTTTTT. This sequence encodes CAVRRESNEKLFF.

The CDR3 is CASSRMALQETQYF. The DNA of the CDR3 is TGTGCCAGCAGTAGAATGGCGTTACAAGAGACCCAGTACTTC. The rearrangement joins TRBV6-2 or TRBV6-3 to TRBJ2-5; D gene uncertain. Germline V CDR1 and CDR2: MNHEY, SVGEGT. There are 14 residues in the CDR3. Trimming shortened V by 5 bases and J by 2 bases, and 12 bases separated the two germline ends.

As for this clonotype: A much larger clone is a single base away; this may be a read error. The V call is TRBV20-1, the J call TRBJ1-5; weak D call: TRBD1 (5 bases). V lost 5 bases to trimming and J lost 3 bases, with 17 bases between them. The CDR3 runs to 15 residues. The germline CDR1 and CDR2 sequences are DFQATT and SNEGSKA (reference sequence). The CDR3 loop reads CSAGETEIYNQPQHF. For the CDR3, the DNA is TGCAGTGCTGGGGAGACAGAGATCTACAATCAGCCCCAGCATTTT.

In its sample, this clonotype was seen many times. The V and J genes are TRBV7-8 and TRBJ1-5; D not resolved. V lost 4 bases to trimming and J lost 0 bases, with 16 bases between them. The CDR3 extends over 17 amino acids. Per the germline V gene, CDR1 is SGHVS and CDR2 is FQNEAQ. The CDR3 here is CASSSGWAYYSNQPQHF. In nucleotides, the CDR3 is TGTGCCAGCAGCTCCGGGTGGGCCTACTATAGCAATCAGCCCCAGCATTTT. The whole variable domain, filled in from reference TRBV7-8 and TRBJ1-5, reads GAGVSQSPRYKVAKRGQDVALRCDPISGHVSLFWYQQALGQGPEFLTYFQNEAQLDKSGLPSDRFFAERPEGSVSTLKIQRTQQEDSAVYLCASSSGWAYYSNQPQHFGDGTRLSIL.

This chain joins TRBV6-5 and TRBJ2-7; maybe TRBD1 (5 bases). The V gene's germline CDR1 is MNHEY and CDR2 SVGAGI. The CDR3 consists of 16 residues. The V gene lost 2 bases and the J gene lost 4 bases, with 18 bases spanning the gap. CDR3 residues: CASSYRSGPGIYEQYF. In DNA form, the CDR3 reads TGTGCCAGCAGTTACAGGTCAGGGCCAGGTATTTACGAGCAGTACTTC.

This clonotype was observed a single time. This chain links TRBV10-3 with TRBJ2-2, with D perhaps TRBD2 (6 bases). Germline-derived CDR1 and CDR2 are ENHRY and SYGVKD. The CDR3 is 12 amino acids. Trimming shortened V by 10 bases and J by 8 bases, and 14 bases separated the two germline ends. The CDR3 is CASRRDPGELFF. CDR3 DNA: TGTGCCAGCAGGAGGGACCCTGGGGAGCTGTTTTTT.